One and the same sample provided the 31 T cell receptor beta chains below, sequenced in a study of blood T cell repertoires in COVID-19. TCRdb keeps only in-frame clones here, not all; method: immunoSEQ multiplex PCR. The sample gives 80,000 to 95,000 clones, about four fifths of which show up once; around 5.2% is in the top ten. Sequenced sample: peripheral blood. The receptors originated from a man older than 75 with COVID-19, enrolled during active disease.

The CDR3 region is CASSLHRGNNEQFF. In nucleotides, the CDR3 is TGCGCCAGCAGTCTCCACAGGGGAAACAATGAGCAGTTCTTC. The genes are TRBV10-1 and TRBJ2-1, with 7 nucleotides matching TRBD1. Losses at the gene ends were 5 bases for V and 5 bases for J; bases not matched to a gene: 6. Per the germline V gene, CDR1 is WNHNN and CDR2 is SYGVQD (reference sequence). The CDR3 totals 14 residues.

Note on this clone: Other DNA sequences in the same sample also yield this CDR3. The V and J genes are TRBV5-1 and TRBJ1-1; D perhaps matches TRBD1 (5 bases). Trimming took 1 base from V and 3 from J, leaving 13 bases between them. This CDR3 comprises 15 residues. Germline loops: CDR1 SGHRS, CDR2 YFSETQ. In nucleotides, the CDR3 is TGCGCCAGCAGCTTGAGGGCAGGGATGGACACTGAAGCTTTCTTT. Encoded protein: CASSLRAGMDTEAFF.

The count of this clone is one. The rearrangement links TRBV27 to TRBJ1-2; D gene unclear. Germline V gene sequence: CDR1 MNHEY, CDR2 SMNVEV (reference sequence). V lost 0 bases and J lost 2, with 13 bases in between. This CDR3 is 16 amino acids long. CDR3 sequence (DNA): TGTGCCAGCAGTTTATCTTTCAGGTCCCGAAACTATGGCTACACCTTC. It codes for CASSLSFRSRNYGYTF.

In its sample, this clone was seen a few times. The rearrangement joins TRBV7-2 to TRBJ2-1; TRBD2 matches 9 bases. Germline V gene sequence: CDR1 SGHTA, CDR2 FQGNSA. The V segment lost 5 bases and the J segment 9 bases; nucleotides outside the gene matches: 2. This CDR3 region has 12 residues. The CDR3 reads CASSLSGSEQFF. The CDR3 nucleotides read TGTGCCAGCAGCCTTAGCGGGAGTGAGCAGTTCTTC.

The CDR3 nucleotides read TGTGCCAGCAGCTCTTTTTATCAGCCCCAGCATTTT. It yields the protein CASSSFYQPQHF. The chain couples TRBV5-6 to TRBJ1-5; the D is unclear. Germline CDR1 is SGHDT and CDR2 is YYEEEE. The CDR3 runs 12 residues. V dropped 3 bases and J dropped 5 bases, with 6 bases sitting between them.

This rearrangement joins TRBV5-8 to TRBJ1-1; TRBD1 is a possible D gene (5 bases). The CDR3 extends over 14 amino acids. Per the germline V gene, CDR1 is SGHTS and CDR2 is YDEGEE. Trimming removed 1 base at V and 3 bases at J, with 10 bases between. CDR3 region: CASSLIPGDTEAFF. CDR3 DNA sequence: TGTGCCAGCAGCTTGATTCCGGGGGACACTGAAGCTTTCTTT. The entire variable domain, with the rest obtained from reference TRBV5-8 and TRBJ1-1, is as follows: EAGVTQSPTHLIKTRGQQATLRCSPISGHTSVYWYQQALGLGLQFLLWYDEGEERNRGNFPPRFSGRQFPNYSSELNVNALELEDSALYLCASSLIPGDTEAFFGQGTRLTVV.

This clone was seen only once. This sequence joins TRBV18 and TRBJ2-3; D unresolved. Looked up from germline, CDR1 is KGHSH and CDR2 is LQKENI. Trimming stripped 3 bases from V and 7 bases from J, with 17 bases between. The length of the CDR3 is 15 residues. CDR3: CASSPNSQQSYTQYF. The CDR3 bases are TGTGCCAGCTCACCCAATTCTCAACAGTCCTATACGCAGTATTTT.

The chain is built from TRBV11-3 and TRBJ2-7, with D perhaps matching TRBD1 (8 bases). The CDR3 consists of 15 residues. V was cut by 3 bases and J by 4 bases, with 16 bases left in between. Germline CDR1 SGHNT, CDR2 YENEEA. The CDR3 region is CASSLGGTGEYEQYF. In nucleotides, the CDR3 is TGTGCCAGCAGCTTGGGGGGGACAGGAGAGTACGAGCAGTACTTC.

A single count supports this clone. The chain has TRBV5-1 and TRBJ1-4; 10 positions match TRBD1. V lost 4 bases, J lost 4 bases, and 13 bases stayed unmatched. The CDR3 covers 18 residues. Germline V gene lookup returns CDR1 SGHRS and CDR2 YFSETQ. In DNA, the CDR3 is TGCGCCAGCAGCGTCAGGACAGGGGGGAGGATACATAATGAAAAACTGTTTTTT. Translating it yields CASSVRTGGRIHNEKLFF.

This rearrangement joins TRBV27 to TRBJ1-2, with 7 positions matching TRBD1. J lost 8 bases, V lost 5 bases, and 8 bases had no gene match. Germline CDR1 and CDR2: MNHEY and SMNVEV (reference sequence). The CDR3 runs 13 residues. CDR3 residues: CASSLTGRWGYTF. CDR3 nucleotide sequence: TGTGCCAGCAGTCTGACAGGGCGATGGGGCTACACCTTC.

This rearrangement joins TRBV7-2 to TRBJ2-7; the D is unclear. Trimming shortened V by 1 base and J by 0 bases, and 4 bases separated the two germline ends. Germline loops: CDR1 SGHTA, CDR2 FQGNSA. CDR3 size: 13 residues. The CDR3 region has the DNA TGTGCCAGCAGCTTAGAGAGCTCCTACGAGCAGTACTTC. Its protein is CASSLESSYEQYF.

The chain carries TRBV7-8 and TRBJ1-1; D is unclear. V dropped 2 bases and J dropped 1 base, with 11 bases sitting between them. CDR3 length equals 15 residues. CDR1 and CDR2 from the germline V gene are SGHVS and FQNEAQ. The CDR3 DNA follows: TGTGCCAGCAGCTTATTCCGGGGAGCGAACACTGAAGCTTTCTTT. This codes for CASSLFRGANTEAFF.

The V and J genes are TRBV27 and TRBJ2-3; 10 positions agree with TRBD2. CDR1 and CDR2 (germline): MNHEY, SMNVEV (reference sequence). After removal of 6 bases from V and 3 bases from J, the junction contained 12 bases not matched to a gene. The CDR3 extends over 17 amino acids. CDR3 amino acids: CASRVGGHSGRTDTQYF. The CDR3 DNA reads TGTGCCAGCAGGGTAGGGGGGCATAGCGGGAGGACAGATACGCAGTATTTT.

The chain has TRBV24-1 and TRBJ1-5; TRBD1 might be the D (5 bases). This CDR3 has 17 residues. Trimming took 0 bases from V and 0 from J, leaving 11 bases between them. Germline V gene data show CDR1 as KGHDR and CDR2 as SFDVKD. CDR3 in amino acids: CATSDLSGPGSNQPQHF. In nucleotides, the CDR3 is TGTGCCACCAGTGATTTGTCAGGGCCGGGTAGCAATCAGCCCCAGCATTTT.

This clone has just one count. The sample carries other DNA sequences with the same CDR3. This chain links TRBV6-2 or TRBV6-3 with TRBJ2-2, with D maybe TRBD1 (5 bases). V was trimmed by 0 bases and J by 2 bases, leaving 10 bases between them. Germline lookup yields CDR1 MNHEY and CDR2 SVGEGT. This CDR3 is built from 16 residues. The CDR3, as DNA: TGTGCCAGCAGTTACTCAGGCCAGGGAAACACCGGGGAGCTGTTTTTT. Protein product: CASSYSGQGNTGELFF.

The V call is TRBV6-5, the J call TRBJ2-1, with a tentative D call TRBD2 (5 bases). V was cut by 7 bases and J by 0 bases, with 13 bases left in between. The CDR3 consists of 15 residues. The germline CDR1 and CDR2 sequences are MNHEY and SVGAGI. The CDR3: CASTRARSSYNEQFF. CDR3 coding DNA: TGTGCCAGCACGAGGGCGAGGAGCTCCTACAATGAGCAGTTCTTC.

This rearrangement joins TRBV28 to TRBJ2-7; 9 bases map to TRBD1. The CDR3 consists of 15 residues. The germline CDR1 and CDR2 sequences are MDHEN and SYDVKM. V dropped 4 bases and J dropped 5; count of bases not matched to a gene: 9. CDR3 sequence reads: CASSSTGGPPDEQYF. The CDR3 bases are TGTGCCAGCAGTTCAACAGGGGGCCCCCCGGACGAGCAGTACTTC.

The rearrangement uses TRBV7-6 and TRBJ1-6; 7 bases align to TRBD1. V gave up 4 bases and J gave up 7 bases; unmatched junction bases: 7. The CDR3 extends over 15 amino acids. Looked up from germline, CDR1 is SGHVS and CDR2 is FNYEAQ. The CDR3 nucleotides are TGTGCCAGCAGCTCGCAACAGGGGAGGAATTCACCCCTCCACTTT. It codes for CASSSQQGRNSPLHF.

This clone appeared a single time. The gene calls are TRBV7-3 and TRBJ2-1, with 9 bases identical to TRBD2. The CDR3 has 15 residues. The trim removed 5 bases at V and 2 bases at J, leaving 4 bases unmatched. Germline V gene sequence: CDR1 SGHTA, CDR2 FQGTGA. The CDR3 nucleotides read TGTGCCAGCAGCGTAAGCGGGAGGACCTACAATGAGCAGTTCTTC. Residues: CASSVSGRTYNEQFF. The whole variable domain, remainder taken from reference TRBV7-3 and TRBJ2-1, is GAGVSQTPSNKVTEKGKYVELRCDPISGHTALYWYRQSLGQGPEFLIYFQGTGAADDSGLPNDRFFAVRPEGSVSTLKIQRTERGDSAVYLCASSVSGRTYNEQFFGPGTRLTVL.

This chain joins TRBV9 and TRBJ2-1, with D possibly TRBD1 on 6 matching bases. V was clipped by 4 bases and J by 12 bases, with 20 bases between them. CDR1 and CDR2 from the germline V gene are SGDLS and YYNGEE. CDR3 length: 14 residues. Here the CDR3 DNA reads TGTGCCAGCAGCCCCCGGGACATTCCTTTTGGGCAGTTCTTC. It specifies CASSPRDIPFGQFF.

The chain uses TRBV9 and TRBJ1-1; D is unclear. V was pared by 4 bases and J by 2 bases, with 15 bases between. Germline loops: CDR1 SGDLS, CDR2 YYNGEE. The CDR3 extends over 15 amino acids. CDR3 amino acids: CASSFRDGVNTEAFF. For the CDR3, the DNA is TGTGCCAGCAGCTTCCGGGATGGGGTTAACACTGAAGCTTTCTTT.

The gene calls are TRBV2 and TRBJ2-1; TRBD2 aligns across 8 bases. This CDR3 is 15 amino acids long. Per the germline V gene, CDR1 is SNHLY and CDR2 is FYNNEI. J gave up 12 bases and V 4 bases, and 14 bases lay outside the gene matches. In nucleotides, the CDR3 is TGTGCCAGCAGTGTGGTCCAGCGGGAGCCCCGCGGGCAGTTCTTC. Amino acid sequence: CASSVVQREPRGQFF.

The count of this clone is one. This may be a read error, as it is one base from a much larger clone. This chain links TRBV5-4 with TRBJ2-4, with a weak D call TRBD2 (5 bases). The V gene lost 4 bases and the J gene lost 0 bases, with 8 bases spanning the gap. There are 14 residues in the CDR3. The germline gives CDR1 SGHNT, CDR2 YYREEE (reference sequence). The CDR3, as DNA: TGTGCCAGCAGCCCGGGAATAGCCAAAAACATTCAGTACTTC. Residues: CASSPGIAKNIQYF.

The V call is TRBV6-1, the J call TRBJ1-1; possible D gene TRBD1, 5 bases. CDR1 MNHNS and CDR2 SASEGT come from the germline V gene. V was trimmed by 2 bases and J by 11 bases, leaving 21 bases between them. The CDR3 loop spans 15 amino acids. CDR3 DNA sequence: TGTGCCAGCAGTGAATACCTGGGGCAGAATGTTCTGGCTTTCTTT. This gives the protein CASSEYLGQNVLAFF.

The CDR3 DNA reads as TGTGCCAGCAGCCTACCCCGGGAGGGCACAGATACGCAGTATTTT. Its protein product is CASSLPREGTDTQYF. The chain combines TRBV5-4 with TRBJ2-3, with TRBD2 matching 7 bases. Trimming removed 4 bases from V and 1 base from J; junction bases left unmatched: 6. The CDR3 consists of 15 residues. Germline V gene data show CDR1 as SGHNT and CDR2 as YYREEE (reference sequence). The full variable domain, its missing parts supplied by reference TRBV5-4 and TRBJ2-3, is ETGVTQSPTHLIKTRGQQVTLRCSSQSGHNTVSWYQQALGQGPQFIFQYYREEENGRGNFPPRFSGLQFPNYSSELNVNALELDDSALYLCASSLPREGTDTQYFGPGTRLTVL.

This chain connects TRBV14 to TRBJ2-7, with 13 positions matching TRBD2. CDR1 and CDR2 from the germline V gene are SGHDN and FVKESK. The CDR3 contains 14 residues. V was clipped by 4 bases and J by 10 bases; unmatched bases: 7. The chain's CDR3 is CASSPRLAGGSQYF. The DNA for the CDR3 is TGTGCCAGCAGCCCGCGACTAGCGGGGGGATCTCAGTACTTC.

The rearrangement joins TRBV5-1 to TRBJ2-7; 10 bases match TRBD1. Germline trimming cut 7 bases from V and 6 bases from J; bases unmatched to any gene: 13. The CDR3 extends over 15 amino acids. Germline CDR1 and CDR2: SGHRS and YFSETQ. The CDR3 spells CASGSTGTGVGEQYF. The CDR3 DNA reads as TGCGCCAGCGGATCGACCGGGACAGGGGTCGGCGAGCAGTACTTC. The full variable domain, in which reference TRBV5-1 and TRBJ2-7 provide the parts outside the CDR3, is KAGVTQTPRYLIKTRGQQVTLSCSPISGHRSVSWYQQTPGQGLQFLFEYFSETQRNKGNFPGRFSGRQFSNSRSEMNVSTLELGDSALYLCASGSTGTGVGEQYFGPGTRLTVT.

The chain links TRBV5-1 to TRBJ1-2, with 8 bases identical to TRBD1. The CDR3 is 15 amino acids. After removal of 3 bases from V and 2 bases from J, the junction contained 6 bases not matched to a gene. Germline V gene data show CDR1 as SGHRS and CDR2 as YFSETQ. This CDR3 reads CASSSTGARNYGYTF. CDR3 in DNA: TGCGCCAGCAGCTCGACAGGGGCCCGGAACTATGGCTACACCTTC.

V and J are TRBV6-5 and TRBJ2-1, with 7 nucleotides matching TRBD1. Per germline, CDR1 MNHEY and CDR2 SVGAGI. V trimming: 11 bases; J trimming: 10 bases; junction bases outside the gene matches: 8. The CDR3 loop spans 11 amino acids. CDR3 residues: CACQGVGEQFF. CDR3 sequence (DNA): TGTGCCTGCCAGGGGGTGGGCGAGCAGTTCTTC.

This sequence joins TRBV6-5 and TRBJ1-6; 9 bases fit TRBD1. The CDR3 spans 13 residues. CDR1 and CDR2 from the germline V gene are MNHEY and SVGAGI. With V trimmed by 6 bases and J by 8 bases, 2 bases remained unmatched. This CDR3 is CASSRDRDSPLHF. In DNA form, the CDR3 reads TGTGCCAGCAGCAGGGACAGGGATTCACCCCTCCACTTT.

In DNA form, the CDR3 reads TGTGCCAGCAGTGGTAACCGGGACAGGGGGCACAATCAGCCCCAGCATTTT. Protein product: CASSGNRDRGHNQPQHF. The chain combines TRBV6-1 with TRBJ1-5; 12 bases map to TRBD1. The CDR3 has 17 amino acids. J was trimmed by 3 bases and V by 4 bases; bases with no gene match: 7. Germline CDR1 reads MNHNS; CDR2 reads SASEGT.